The rows below give T cell receptor beta chains drawn from one sample of a study of identical twins. TCRdb analysed the 5' RACE reads with MiXCR anew, one entry per CDR3 protein. This table holds some 730,000 distinct CDR3 sequences, roughly 20% found once. These data are also associated with another study on T cells expressing NK-cell markers.

Specimen: PBMCs. The receptors were gathered from a woman aged 18-30 years in good health. Each CDR3 is given with its conserved first and last residue. Fields, in order: J gene, V gene, D gene, clone size, CDR3 protein, CDR3 DNA. The D gene is left open where the match is weak. Clone size is given for some rows only: seen once, a few or many times, or a class if the clone is expanded.

j_call: TRBJ2-5
v_call: TRBV20-1
d_call: -
clone_size: once
cdr3_aa: CSALGSGPKETQYF
cdr3_nt: TGCAGTGCTTTGGGTTCGGGGCCGAAAGAGACCCAGTACTTC

j_call: TRBJ1-2
v_call: TRBV12-3/TRBV12-4
d_call: -
clone_size: -
cdr3_aa: CASSLGTGGQYGYTF
cdr3_nt: TGTGCCAGCAGTTTAGGCACAGGTGGACAGTATGGCTACACCTTC

j_call: TRBJ2-7
v_call: TRBV5-4
d_call: TRBD2
clone_size: -
cdr3_aa: CASSSSGEAGQYF
cdr3_nt: TGTGCCAGCAGCTCCAGCGGGGAAGCGGGGCAGTACTTC

j_call: TRBJ1-1
v_call: TRBV7-6
d_call: -
clone_size: few
cdr3_aa: CASSFSNWEDTEAFF
cdr3_nt: TGTGCCAGCAGCTTTTCTAACTGGGAGGACACTGAAGCTTTCTTT

j_call: TRBJ2-2
v_call: TRBV4-3
d_call: TRBD1
clone_size: few
cdr3_aa: CASSQEQGWAELFF
cdr3_nt: TGCGCCAGCAGCCAAGAACAGGGGTGGGCGGAGCTGTTTTTT

j_call: TRBJ1-5
v_call: TRBV15
d_call: TRBD1
clone_size: -
cdr3_aa: CATSRDRGENQPQHF
cdr3_nt: TGTGCCACCAGCAGGGACAGGGGAGAGAATCAGCCCCAGCATTTT

j_call: TRBJ2-1
v_call: TRBV3-1
d_call: -
clone_size: once
cdr3_aa: CASSLEKTQSSYNEQFF
cdr3_nt: TGTGCCAGCAGCCTAGAAAAAACTCAGAGCTCCTACAATGAGCAGTTCTTC

j_call: TRBJ2-5
v_call: TRBV2
d_call: -
clone_size: -
cdr3_aa: CASTSMGQETQYF
cdr3_nt: TGTGCCAGCACTTCTATGGGACAAGAGACCCAGTACTTC

j_call: TRBJ2-1
v_call: TRBV12-3/TRBV12-4
d_call: -
clone_size: -
cdr3_aa: CASSLAVGAGEQFF
cdr3_nt: TGTGCCAGCAGTTTAGCGGTTGGGGCGGGTGAGCAGTTCTTC

j_call: TRBJ2-1
v_call: TRBV5-1
d_call: TRBD2
clone_size: few
cdr3_aa: CASTGVLAGYNEQFF
cdr3_nt: TGCGCCAGTACGGGGGTGCTAGCGGGGTACAATGAGCAGTTCTTC

j_call: TRBJ2-1
v_call: TRBV2
d_call: -
clone_size: few
cdr3_aa: CASSTPGTVNNEQFF
cdr3_nt: TGTGCCAGCAGTACCCCCGGGACGGTAAACAATGAGCAGTTCTTC

j_call: TRBJ2-1
v_call: TRBV5-1
d_call: -
clone_size: -
cdr3_aa: CASSVALGHHNEQFF
cdr3_nt: TGCGCCAGCAGCGTGGCCCTAGGACACCACAATGAGCAGTTCTTC

j_call: TRBJ2-5
v_call: TRBV4-3
d_call: -
clone_size: many
cdr3_aa: CASSQSGSTRQETQYF
cdr3_nt: TGCGCCAGCAGCCAATCCGGGTCGACACGCCAAGAGACCCAGTACTTC

j_call: TRBJ2-3
v_call: TRBV2
d_call: -
clone_size: -
cdr3_aa: CASSGPGHGNTDTQYF
cdr3_nt: TGTGCCAGCAGCGGACCGGGACACGGGAACACAGATACGCAGTATTTT